This T cell receptor (beta chain) was found in a study of blood T cell repertoires in COVID-19. Study as a whole: Italy, Spain and the United States were the sources of the convalescent and acute COVID-19 samples. The analysed material was cDNA or gDNA that came from T cells, B-cell-depleted T cells, or PBMCs.

The V end was cut by 0 bases, the J end by 8 bases, with 19 bases between. The V gene's germline CDR1 is SGHTA and CDR2 FQGNSA. The CDR3 has 16 residues. In the authors' workflow: Estimation of nucleated cell counts relied on the amplification of reference gene primers. Using immunoSEQ multiplex PCR, the repertoire was profiled, and TCRdb retains in-frame clones only, with some absent. V and J calls and clone size are as listed in that table; D and trimming were resolved from the DNA. Among 130,000 or so clones listed, around 85% were seen once. The sequenced sample was peripheral blood. The chain joins TRBV7-2 to TRBJ1-2, with D tentatively TRBD1 (6 bases). This clonotype was sampled from an elderly woman with acute or convalescent COVID-19. The CDR3 spells CASSLAVLDLQGGYTF. CDR3 nucleotide sequence: TGTGCCAGCAGCTTAGCTGTCTTGGACCTTCAGGGGGGCTACACCTTC. The full variable domain, its missing parts supplied by reference TRBV7-2 and TRBJ1-2, is GAGVSQSPSNKVTEKGKDVELRCDPISGHTALYWYRQSLGQGLEFLIYFQGNSAPDKSGLPSDRFSAERTGGSVSTLTIQRTQQEDSAVYLCASSLAVLDLQGGYTFGSGTRLTVV.